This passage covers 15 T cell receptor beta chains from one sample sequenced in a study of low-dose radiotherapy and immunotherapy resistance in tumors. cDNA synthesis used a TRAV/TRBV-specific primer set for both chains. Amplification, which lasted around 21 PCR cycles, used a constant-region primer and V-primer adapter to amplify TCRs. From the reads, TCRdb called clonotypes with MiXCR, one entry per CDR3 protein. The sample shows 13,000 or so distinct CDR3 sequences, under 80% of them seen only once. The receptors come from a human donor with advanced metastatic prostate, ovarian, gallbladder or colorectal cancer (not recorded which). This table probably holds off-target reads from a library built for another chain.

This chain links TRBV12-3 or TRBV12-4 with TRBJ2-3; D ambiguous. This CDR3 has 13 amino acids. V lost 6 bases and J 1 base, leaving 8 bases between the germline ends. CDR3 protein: CASSPDRTDTQYF. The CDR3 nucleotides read TGTGCCAGCAGCCCGGATCGCACAGATACGCAGTATTTT.

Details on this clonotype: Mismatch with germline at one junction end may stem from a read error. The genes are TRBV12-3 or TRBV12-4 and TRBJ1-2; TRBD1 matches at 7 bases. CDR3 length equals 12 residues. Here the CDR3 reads CASSSIGQVPLF. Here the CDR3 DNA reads TGTGCCAGCAGTTCCATAGGACAGGTCCCCCTCTTC.

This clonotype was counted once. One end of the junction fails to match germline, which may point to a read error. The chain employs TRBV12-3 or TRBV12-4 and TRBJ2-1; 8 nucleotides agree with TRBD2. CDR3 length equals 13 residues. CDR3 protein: CASTPSGGALGLF. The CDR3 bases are TGTGCCAGCACCCCTTCGGGGGGGGCGTTGGGACTCTTC.

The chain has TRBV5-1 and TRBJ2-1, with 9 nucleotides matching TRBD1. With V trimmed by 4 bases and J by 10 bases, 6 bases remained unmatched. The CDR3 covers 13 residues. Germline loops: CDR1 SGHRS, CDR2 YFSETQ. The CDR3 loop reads CASSRDRVDEQFF. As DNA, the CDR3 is TGCGCCAGCAGCCGGGACAGGGTTGACGAGCAGTTCTTC.

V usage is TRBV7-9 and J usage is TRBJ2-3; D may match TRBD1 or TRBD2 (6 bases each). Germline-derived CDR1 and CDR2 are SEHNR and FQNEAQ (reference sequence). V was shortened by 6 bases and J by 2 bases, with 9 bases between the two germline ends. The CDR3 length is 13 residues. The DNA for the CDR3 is TGTGCCAGCAGTTGGGGGGCCACAGATACGCAGTATTTT. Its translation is CASSWGATDTQYF.

As DNA, the CDR3 is TGTGCCAGCAGCTTAGCGCCAGCGGGGGGAAACAATGAGCAGTTCTTC. It encodes CASSLAPAGGNNEQFF. The chain joins TRBV7-2 to TRBJ2-1, with 9 bases lining up with TRBD2. The CDR3 loop spans 16 amino acids. Trimming took 0 bases from V and 5 from J; bases not matched to a gene: 5. CDR1 SGHTA and CDR2 FQGNSA come from the germline V gene.

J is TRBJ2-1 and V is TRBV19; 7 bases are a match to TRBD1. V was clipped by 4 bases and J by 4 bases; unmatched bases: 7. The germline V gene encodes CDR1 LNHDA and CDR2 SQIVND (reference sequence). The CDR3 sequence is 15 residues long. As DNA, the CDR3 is TGTGCCAGTAGTAGGCAACCGGGACAGTACAATGAGCAGTTCTTC. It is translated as CASSRQPGQYNEQFF.

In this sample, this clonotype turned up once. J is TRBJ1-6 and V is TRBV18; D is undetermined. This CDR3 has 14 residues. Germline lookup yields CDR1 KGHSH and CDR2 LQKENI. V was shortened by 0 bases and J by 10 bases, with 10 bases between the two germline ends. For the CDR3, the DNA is TGTGCCAGCTCACCACCGCCAGGCAACTCACCCCTCCACTTT. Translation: CASSPPPGNSPLHF.

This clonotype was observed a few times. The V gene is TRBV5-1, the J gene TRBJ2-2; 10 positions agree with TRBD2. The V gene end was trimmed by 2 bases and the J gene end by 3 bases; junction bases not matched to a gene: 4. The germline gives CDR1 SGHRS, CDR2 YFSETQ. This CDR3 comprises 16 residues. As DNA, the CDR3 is TGCGCCAGCAGCTTTAGGACTAGCGGTTACACCGGGGAGCTGTTTTTT. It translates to CASSFRTSGYTGELFF.

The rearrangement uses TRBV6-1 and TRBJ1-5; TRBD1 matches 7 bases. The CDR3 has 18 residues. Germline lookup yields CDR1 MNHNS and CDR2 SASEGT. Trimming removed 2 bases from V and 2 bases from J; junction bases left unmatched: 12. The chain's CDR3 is CASSESLAGTVRNQPQHF. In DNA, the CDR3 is TGTGCCAGCAGTGAATCGCTCGCCGGGACAGTCCGCAATCAGCCCCAGCATTTT.

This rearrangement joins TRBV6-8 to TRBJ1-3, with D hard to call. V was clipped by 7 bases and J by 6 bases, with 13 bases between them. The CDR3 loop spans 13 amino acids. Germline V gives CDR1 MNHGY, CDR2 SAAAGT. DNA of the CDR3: TGTGCCAGCATGCTATCAGGAGAAAACACCATATATTTT. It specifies CASMLSGENTIYF.

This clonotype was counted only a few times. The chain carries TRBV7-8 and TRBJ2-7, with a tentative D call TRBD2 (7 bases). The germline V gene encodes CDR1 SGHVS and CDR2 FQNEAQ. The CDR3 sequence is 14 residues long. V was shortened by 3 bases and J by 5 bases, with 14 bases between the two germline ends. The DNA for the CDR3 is TGTGCCAGCAGCTTCGGCGGAGGGGGGGACGAGCAGTACTTC. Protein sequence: CASSFGGGGDEQYF. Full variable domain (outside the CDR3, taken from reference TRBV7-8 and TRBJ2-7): GAGVSQSPRYKVAKRGQDVALRCDPISGHVSLFWYQQALGQGPEFLTYFQNEAQLDKSGLPSDRFFAERPEGSVSTLKIQRTQQEDSAVYLCASSFGGGGDEQYFGPGTRLTVT.

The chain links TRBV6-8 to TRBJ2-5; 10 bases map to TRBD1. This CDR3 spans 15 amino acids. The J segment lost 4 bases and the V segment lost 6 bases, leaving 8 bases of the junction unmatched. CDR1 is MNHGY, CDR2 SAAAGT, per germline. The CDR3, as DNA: TGTGCCAGCAGCCCGGGACAGGGGAAATCAGAGACCCAGTACTTC. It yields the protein CASSPGQGKSETQYF.

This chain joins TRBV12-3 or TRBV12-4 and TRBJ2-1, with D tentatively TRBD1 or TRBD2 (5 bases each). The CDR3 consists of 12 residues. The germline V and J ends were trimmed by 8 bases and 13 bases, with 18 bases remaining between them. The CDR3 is CASALGEGSQFF. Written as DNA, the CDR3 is TGTGCCAGCGCCCTGGGGGAAGGGAGTCAGTTCTTC.

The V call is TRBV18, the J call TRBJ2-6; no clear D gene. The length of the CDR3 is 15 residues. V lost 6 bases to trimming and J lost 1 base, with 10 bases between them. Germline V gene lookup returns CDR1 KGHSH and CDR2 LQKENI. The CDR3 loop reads CASSLPGSGANVLTF. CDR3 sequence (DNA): TGTGCCAGCTCGCTCCCCGGGTCTGGGGCCAACGTCCTGACTTTC.